The clone carrying this TCR beta chain was detected only a few times. The V and J ends lost 3 bases and 2 bases, in that order; junction bases with no gene match: 2. The CDR3 extends over 16 amino acids. From germline, CDR1 is ENHRY and CDR2 SYGVKD. The data are from a study of blood T cell repertoires in COVID-19. Study overall: The origin of the acute and convalescent COVID-19 samples was the United States, Italy and Spain.

In the authors' workflow: Counts of nucleated cells, estimated from reference gene primer amplification, were obtained. The repertoire was sequenced with immunoSEQ multiplex PCR; TCRdb's copy has only in-frame clones and lacks some. The V and J calls and clone size were taken over from that table, and D and trimming were inferred from the DNA. The table lists about 300,000 clones, roughly 86% of them singletons. The sequencing sample was made of peripheral blood. This clonotype was sampled from a man in his sixties or seventies with acute or convalescent COVID-19. The rearrangement joins TRBV10-3 to TRBJ2-1, with 12 nucleotides matching TRBD2. CDR3 nucleotides: TGTGCCATCAGTGATCCTAGCGGGGGGGCCTACAATGAGCAGTTCTTC. Protein: CAISDPSGGAYNEQFF.